These 30 T cell receptor beta chains originate from one sample sequenced in a study of T cells in Graves' hyperthyroidism and ophthalmopathy. From RNA transcripts, TCR beta CDR3 regions were amplified. During a first-round RT-PCR of the TCR CDR3, the HTBI primer set was used. TCRdb passed the multiplex PCR reads through MiXCR, listing each CDR3 protein once. The sample consists of about 600,000 distinct CDR3 sequences, roughly 15% of them appearing once. Specimen: blood. These receptors originate from a woman in her thirties or forties with Graves' ophthalmopathy.

With regard to this clonotype: A much more abundant neighbour one base away suggests this may be a read error. The rearrangement uses TRBV6-1 and TRBJ2-7; a possible D gene is TRBD1 (7 bases). V was shortened by 11 bases and J by 4 bases, with 18 bases between the two germline ends. In germline, CDR1 is MNHNS, CDR2 SASEGT. The CDR3 loop spans 13 amino acids. CDR3 region: CAVRQGGVYEQYF. DNA for the CDR3: TGTGCCGTTAGACAGGGAGGAGTTTACGAGCAGTACTTC.

This clonotype showed up just a few times. The CDR3 loop reads CASIPGGSGNEQFF. The CDR3 DNA is TGTGCCAGCATCCCAGGGGGGAGTGGCAATGAGCAGTTCTTC. This chain joins TRBV28 and TRBJ2-1, with D possibly being TRBD1 (7 bases). V lost 7 bases, J lost 6 bases, and 16 bases lay in between. This CDR3 contains 14 residues. Germline V CDR1 and CDR2: MDHEN, SYDVKM.

This clonotype came up many times. The chain is built from TRBV3-1 and TRBJ1-1; no clear D gene. CDR1 and CDR2 from the germline V gene are LGHDT and YNNKEL (reference sequence). Trimming pared 1 base from V and 5 bases from J, leaving 8 bases between. The CDR3 runs 13 residues. The CDR3: CASSQVMSTEAFF. CDR3 DNA: TGTGCCAGCAGCCAAGTGATGAGTACTGAAGCTTTCTTT.

This clonotype was counted a few times. This chain uses TRBV6-5 with TRBJ1-4, with D maybe TRBD1 (6 bases). Trimming took 2 bases from V and 6 from J, leaving 10 bases between them. This CDR3 has 14 amino acids. Germline lookup yields CDR1 MNHEY and CDR2 SVGAGI. The CDR3 nucleotides read TGTGCCAGCAGTTACGCCCAGGGGTATGAAAAACTGTTTTTT. Its protein is CASSYAQGYEKLFF.

This clonotype was seen at least ten times. This chain connects TRBV2 to TRBJ2-5, with 9 bases matching TRBD1. The CDR3 is made up of 14 amino acids. Trimming cost V 6 bases and J 5 bases; bases outside gene matches: 7. In germline, CDR1 is SNHLY, CDR2 FYNNEI. CDR3 in DNA: TGTGCCAGCAGGGACAGGGGAGCGAGGGAGACCCAGTACTTC. This encodes CASRDRGARETQYF.

This clonotype was counted many times. V usage is TRBV28 and J usage is TRBJ1-2; 8 nucleotides line up with TRBD1. Trimming took 8 bases from V and 2 from J; bases not matched to a gene: 7. The CDR3 loop spans 14 amino acids. CDR1 and CDR2 from the germline V gene are MDHEN and SYDVKM. The CDR3 spells CASAQGGQNYGYTF. The CDR3 region has the DNA TGTGCCAGCGCACAGGGGGGGCAAAACTATGGCTACACCTTC.

This clonotype was counted at least ten times. V and J are TRBV6-6 and TRBJ1-1; no firm D call. Between the trimmed V and J ends, which lost 6 bases and 1 base, there was a span of 9 bases. CDR3 length: 13 amino acids. Germline V CDR1 and CDR2: MNHNY, SVGAGI (reference sequence). This CDR3 is CASSYGRNTEAFF. The CDR3 bases are TGTGCCAGCAGCTACGGCCGGAACACTGAAGCTTTCTTT.

The sample holds many counts of this clonotype. The V gene is TRBV7-3, the J gene TRBJ2-1; D perhaps matches TRBD2 (6 bases). Germline V gene lookup returns CDR1 SGHTA and CDR2 FQGTGA. CDR3 length: 15 amino acids. The V gene lost 1 base and the J gene lost 4 bases, with 11 bases spanning the gap. CDR3 sequence (DNA): TGTGCCAGCAGCTTAATCGGGAGCAATTACAATGAGCAGTTCTTC. Protein product: CASSLIGSNYNEQFF. The full variable domain, in which reference TRBV7-3 and TRBJ2-1 provide the parts outside the CDR3, is GAGVSQTPSNKVTEKGKYVELRCDPISGHTALYWYRQSLGQGPEFLIYFQGTGAADDSGLPNDRFFAVRPEGSVSTLKIQRTERGDSAVYLCASSLIGSNYNEQFFGPGTRLTVL.

V gene TRBV19 combines with J gene TRBJ1-2, with 8 nucleotides matching TRBD1. Per the germline V gene, CDR1 is LNHDA and CDR2 is SQIVND (reference sequence). CDR3 length equals 19 residues. V trimming: 6 bases; J trimming: 3 bases; junction bases outside the gene matches: 21. The CDR3 nucleotides read TGTGCCAGTAGGGGCCCAGTGCGCGACAGGGGCCTCAGCGACTATGGCTACACCTTC. Protein: CASRGPVRDRGLSDYGYTF.

This clonotype occurred many times. The rearrangement joins TRBV7-3 to TRBJ2-4, with 10 bases aligning to TRBD2. Looked up from germline, CDR1 is SGHTA and CDR2 is FQGTGA. Losses at the gene ends were 5 bases for V and 6 bases for J; bases not matched to a gene: 7. The length of the CDR3 is 15 residues. CDR3 bases: TGTGCCAGCAGCCCCCTAGCGGGAGCCGGAAACATTCAGTACTTC. Translation gives CASSPLAGAGNIQYF. The whole variable domain, filled in from reference TRBV7-3 and TRBJ2-4, reads GAGVSQTPSNKVTEKGKYVELRCDPISGHTALYWYRQSLGQGPEFLIYFQGTGAADDSGLPNDRFFAVRPEGSVSTLKIQRTERGDSAVYLCASSPLAGAGNIQYFGAGTRLSVL.

This clonotype was counted at least ten times. The V call is TRBV2, the J call TRBJ1-1; no firm D call. V was trimmed by 7 bases and J by 4 bases, leaving 10 bases between them. The CDR3 loop spans 12 amino acids. Per the germline V gene, CDR1 is SNHLY and CDR2 is FYNNEI. CDR3 amino acids: CASTEVRTEAFF. The CDR3 coding sequence is TGTGCCAGCACGGAGGTTCGCACTGAAGCTTTCTTT.

The V gene is TRBV7-2, the J gene TRBJ1-2; unclear D gene. V lost 0 bases, J lost 0 bases, and 8 bases lay in between. The CDR3 runs 15 residues. Germline V gives CDR1 SGHTA, CDR2 FQGNSA. The CDR3 loop is CASSLAGPANYGYTF. CDR3 in DNA: TGTGCCAGCAGCTTAGCGGGCCCAGCTAACTATGGCTACACCTTC. The full variable domain, completed using reference TRBV7-2 and TRBJ1-2, is GAGVSQSPSNKVTEKGKDVELRCDPISGHTALYWYRQSLGQGLEFLIYFQGNSAPDKSGLPSDRFSAERTGGSVSTLTIQRTQQEDSAVYLCASSLAGPANYGYTFGSGTRLTVV.

This clonotype was seen ten or more times. The chain joins TRBV12-3 or TRBV12-4 to TRBJ2-5, with 8 bases fitting TRBD1. CDR3 length: 15 amino acids. Trimming at V came to 6 bases and at J to 2 bases, leaving 8 bases not matched to a gene. Here the CDR3 DNA reads TGTGCCAGCAGCAAGAGACAGGGGAGGCAAGAGACCCAGTACTTC. Protein product: CASSKRQGRQETQYF.

The J gene is TRBJ2-1, the V gene TRBV10-3; the match to TRBD2 covers 8 bases. The CDR3 covers 14 residues. Germline V gene lookup returns CDR1 ENHRY and CDR2 SYGVKD. Losses at the gene ends were 4 bases for V and 8 bases for J; bases not matched to a gene: 7. The CDR3 protein is CAISGRTSGDEQFF. CDR3 nucleotide sequence: TGTGCCATCAGTGGACGCACTAGCGGCGATGAGCAGTTCTTC.

V is TRBV7-2 and J is TRBJ2-3; D possibly uses TRBD1 or TRBD2 (5 bases each). The CDR3 contains 17 residues. V gave up 0 bases and J gave up 6 bases, with 19 bases separating them. Germline CDR1 reads SGHTA; CDR2 reads FQGNSA. CDR3 protein: CASSLARGAPSVDTQYF. CDR3 sequence (DNA): TGTGCCAGCAGCTTAGCGCGAGGGGCCCCTTCTGTGGATACGCAGTATTTT.

This clonotype came up a few times. J is TRBJ2-5 and V is TRBV7-9; D is unresolved. The V end lost 9 bases, the J end lost 5 bases, and 16 bases lay between the germline ends. Germline V gives CDR1 SEHNR, CDR2 FQNEAQ (reference sequence). The CDR3 is 13 residues long. The CDR3 spells CASQAPPRETQYF. The CDR3 DNA follows: TGTGCCAGTCAAGCGCCTCCCCGGGAGACCCAGTACTTC.

This clonotype was observed a handful of times. The CDR3 DNA is TGCAGCGCCGCCACTAGCGGGAAAGAGACCCAGTACTTC. The encoded protein is CSAATSGKETQYF. The chain uses TRBV29-1 and TRBJ2-5, with 10 bases aligning to TRBD2. The germline V gene has CDR1 SQVTM and CDR2 ANQGSEA. With V trimmed by 7 bases and J by 3 bases, 5 bases remained unmatched. This CDR3 has 13 amino acids.

The table lists this clonotype with many counts. V gene TRBV2 combines with J gene TRBJ1-6; D not resolved. The CDR3 runs 13 residues. V was shortened by 2 bases and J by 7 bases, with 6 bases between the two germline ends. Germline CDR1 and CDR2: SNHLY and FYNNEI. Here the CDR3 reads CASSETENSPLHF. The DNA for the CDR3 is TGTGCCAGCAGTGAAACCGAAAATTCACCCCTCCACTTT. Full variable domain (outside the CDR3, taken from reference TRBV2 and TRBJ1-6): EPEVTQTPSHQVTQMGQEVILRCVPISNHLYFYWYRQILGQKVEFLVSFYNNEISEKSEIFDDQFSVERPDGSNFTLKIRSTKLEDSAMYFCASSETENSPLHFGNGTRLTVT.

This clonotype was recorded at least ten times. This sequence joins TRBV20-1 and TRBJ1-1; tentative D call: TRBD1 (5 bases). CDR1 DFQATT and CDR2 SNEGSKA come from the germline V gene (reference sequence). CDR3 length equals 14 residues. Trimming shortened V by 0 bases and J by 0 bases, and 8 bases separated the two germline ends. The CDR3: CSARDDRLNTEAFF. In DNA form, the CDR3 reads TGCAGTGCTAGAGATGACAGATTGAACACTGAAGCTTTCTTT.

This clonotype came up many times. The V gene is TRBV28, the J gene TRBJ2-1, with 7 nucleotides matching TRBD2. The germline CDR1 and CDR2 sequences are MDHEN and SYDVKM. The V segment lost 5 bases and the J segment 8 bases; nucleotides outside the gene matches: 9. This CDR3 contains 14 residues. CDR3 sequence reads: CASSLGLVGDEQFF. CDR3 nucleotide sequence: TGTGCCAGCAGTCTCGGACTAGTTGGGGATGAGCAGTTCTTC. Complete variable domain (other parts from reference TRBV28 and TRBJ2-1): DVKVTQSSRYLVKRTGEKVFLECVQDMDHENMFWYRQDPGLGLRLIYFSYDVKMKEKGDIPEGYSVSREKKERFSLILESASTNQTSMYLCASSLGLVGDEQFFGPGTRLTVL.

This clonotype appeared many times. The chain uses TRBV7-9 and TRBJ2-1; the D gene could be TRBD1 or TRBD2 (5 bases each). This CDR3 is 13 amino acids long. Trimming took 5 bases from V and 4 from J, leaving 9 bases between them. From germline, CDR1 is SEHNR and CDR2 FQNEAQ (reference sequence). The DNA of the CDR3 is TGTGCCAGCAGCCGTGGGGGTTACAATGAGCAGTTCTTC. This translates into CASSRGGYNEQFF.

In this sample, this clonotype turned up a few times. The V call is TRBV5-1, the J call TRBJ2-7; D is unclear. The germline V and J ends were trimmed by 0 bases and 4 bases, with 11 bases remaining between them. Germline V lookup: CDR1 SGHRS, CDR2 YFSETQ. CDR3 length: 14 amino acids. The CDR3 nucleotides are TGCGCCAGCAGCTTGGGGACGGAAGGATACGAGCAGTACTTC. Translation: CASSLGTEGYEQYF.

This clonotype was recorded many times. The chain combines TRBV2 with TRBJ1-2; unclear D gene. Germline lookup yields CDR1 SNHLY and CDR2 FYNNEI. The V end lost 0 bases, the J end lost 4 bases, and 12 bases lay between the germline ends. The CDR3 runs to 15 residues. Here the CDR3 reads CASSEALGVLYGYTF. CDR3 coding DNA: TGTGCCAGCAGTGAAGCGCTTGGGGTCCTCTATGGCTACACCTTC.

This clonotype has a count of ten or more. The chain is built from TRBV28 and TRBJ2-5, with D possibly being TRBD1 (5 bases). CDR1 is MDHEN and CDR2 is SYDVKM in the germline V gene. CDR3 length: 15 residues. V lost 3 bases and J 2 bases, leaving 13 bases between the germline ends. CDR3 amino acids: CASSLRQLGQETQYF. CDR3 DNA sequence: TGTGCCAGCAGTTTGAGACAGCTAGGGCAAGAGACCCAGTACTTC.

Details on this clonotype: With a much larger clone just one base away, this may be a read error. This chain joins TRBV27 and TRBJ2-7; 7 bases align to TRBD2. The CDR3 has 14 residues. Per germline, CDR1 MNHEY and CDR2 SMNVEV (reference sequence). The CDR3 DNA reads TGTGCCAGCAGTTTAAGCGGGGCCCCCTACAAGCAGTACTTC. Its translation: CASSLSGAPYKQYF.

This clonotype was seen more than once but under ten times. The chain employs TRBV5-4 and TRBJ1-2; a possible D gene is TRBD1 (5 bases). This CDR3 contains 13 residues. Between the trimmed V and J ends, which lost 3 bases and 8 bases, there was a span of 14 bases. CDR1 SGHNT and CDR2 YYREEE come from the germline V gene (reference sequence). DNA for the CDR3: TGTGCCAGCAGCTGGTCCGCAGGGATAGGCTACACCTTC. This translates into CASSWSAGIGYTF.

Ten or more counts support this clonotype. This chain connects TRBV7-6 to TRBJ2-1; 9 nucleotides align to TRBD2. CDR1 SGHVS and CDR2 FNYEAQ come from the germline V gene. The V gene end was trimmed by 5 bases and the J gene end by 5 bases; junction bases not matched to a gene: 7. The CDR3 spans 15 residues. CDR3 in amino acids: CASSPMAGGDNEQFF. CDR3 nucleotides: TGTGCCAGCAGCCCTATGGCGGGAGGGGACAATGAGCAGTTCTTC. Filled out from reference TRBV7-6 and TRBJ2-1, the complete variable domain reads GAGVSQSPRYKVTKRGQDVALRCDPISGHVSLYWYRQALGQGPEFLTYFNYEAQQDKSGLPNDRFSAERPEGSISTLTIQRTEQRDSAMYRCASSPMAGGDNEQFFGPGTRLTVL.

This clonotype was recorded many times. The chain carries TRBV27 and TRBJ2-7, with 9 positions matching TRBD1. With 5 bases clipped from V and 2 bases from J, the junction kept 4 bases outside the gene matches. Germline V gene data show CDR1 as MNHEY and CDR2 as SMNVEV (reference sequence). This CDR3 has 14 residues. CDR3 in DNA: TGTGCCAGCAGTGTGAGACAGGGGGCCTACGAGCAGTACTTC. Its protein product is CASSVRQGAYEQYF.

This clonotype occurred a few times. The chain links TRBV7-6 to TRBJ2-5; TRBD1 aligns across 7 bases. The CDR3 runs to 16 residues. Germline V CDR1 and CDR2: SGHVS, FNYEAQ. J was trimmed by 1 base and V by 4 bases; bases with no gene match: 9. This CDR3 reads CASSYNIGTAQETQYF. The CDR3 DNA sequence: TGTGCCAGCAGCTACAATATCGGGACAGCCCAAGAGACCCAGTACTTC.

This clonotype was seen only a few times. CDR3 sequence (DNA): TGTGCCAGTAGTTTACAGGGAAGTTTCGGGGAGCTGTTTTTT. This codes for CASSLQGSFGELFF. This sequence joins TRBV19 and TRBJ2-2; tentative D call: TRBD1 (6 bases). Trimming removed 5 bases from V and 7 bases from J, with 14 bases in between. Germline CDR1 reads LNHDA; CDR2 reads SQIVND (reference sequence). This CDR3 comprises 14 residues.